This T cell receptor (beta chain) originates from a study of identical twins (dated by TCRdb to the mid-2010s). Notes on the research overall: The study deep-sequenced TCR alpha and beta repertoires from monozygotic twins, unrelated adults of various ages and cord blood to test whether fetal clonotypes persist. Replicate twin experiments were performed at different times using different library preparation protocols to rule out contamination. Here is what the overall study found, with its caveats: In monozygotic twins, recombination models systematically underestimated out-of-frame TCR alpha sharing, but the models matched the sharing seen between unrelated individuals. Zero-insertion analyses could be partly confounded by invariant T cells such as MAIT and iNKT, though diverse VJ usage argued against such confounding for most clonotypes. Because the same donors could not be followed over many years, the conclusions depended on cross-sectional statistical analysis. A weaker excess of twin sharing was found in beta out-of-frame sequences because the signal-to-noise ratio was lowered by fewer shared sequences. Fewer insertions were carried by abundant cord blood beta clonotypes, a similar but weaker trend appeared in young adult naive repertoires, and no such trend appeared in memory repertoires. Compared with coincidental sharing between unrelated individuals, out-of-frame TCR alpha sequences shared between twins showed an excess of sequences with low generation probability.

This clonotype was detected only a few times. Its antigen is unknown. There are no base qualities to consult, and no much larger clone falls within one base. From cysteine to phenylalanine, the CDR3 is 13 amino acids long. The CDR3 DNA has 39 bases and is translated from base 1. From a lookup of the germline V gene, CDR1 and CDR2 are MRHNA and SNTAGT. V is reduced by 6 bases and J by 2 bases, leaving a spacing of 8 bases between them. The method was 5' RACE. TCRdb shows the sequencer as Illumina HiSeq 2000. Template switching added a universal primer binding site, and the final cDNA carried a unique molecular identifier that allowed TCR cDNA molecules to be counted accurately. Specific primers in the conserved constant-segment region were used to synthesize first-strand cDNA for TCR alpha and beta chains. To control for contamination, every cDNA library was double barcoded, receiving both a SMART-Mk sample barcode and Illumina barcodes. Two successive PCR steps introduced TruSeq adapter sequences along with Illumina sample barcodes. The TCR alpha and beta cDNA libraries were sequenced on the Illumina HiSeq platform using custom primers. The study's processing was this. Unique molecular identifiers were extracted from raw reads with MiGEC, and CDR3 positions were determined with MiXCR. For each individual, recombination models were inferred using an EM algorithm with the repgenHMM and IGoR tools. Shared clonotype analysis was performed with the tcR package in R, normalizing sharing by the product of cloneset sizes. Out-of-frame nonproductive sequences were analyzed to study raw recombination free of thymic and clonal selection effects. In TCRdb, the public reads were trimmed at Q25 with fastp and aligned with MiXCR, with productive beta chains retained. Identical CDR3 protein sequences are pooled into one entry, listed with their most common genes and DNA. TCRdb's processing, not the authors', yielded these V and J calls. The sample records under 400,000 distinct CDR3 sequences, about 9% of which are singletons. Under 10% of the sample belongs to the ten largest clones.

Every donor was a healthy Caucasian. Three unrelated non-twin adults were also sequenced: a male aged 18 to 30, a male aged 50 to 59 and a female aged 50 to 59. Miltenyi CD45RO+ enrichment and human naive T-cell isolation kits were used to isolate memory (CD45RO+) and naive T cells from PBMC. The sequence came from a woman aged 50 to 60 in good health. This chain is built from TRBV6-4 and TRBJ1-3; the D segment cannot be called with confidence. Sequencing was carried out using naive T cells sorted from blood. Interpreted using the paper, the cell subset or site label stands for: cells isolated with a human naive T-cell isolation kit. The base sequence is TGTGCCAGCAGGGGAGATCCTGGAAACACCATATATTTT. It translates as CASRGDPGNTIYF.